This passage covers 8 T cell receptor beta chains from one sample sequenced in a study of T cell changes during pregnancy in multiple sclerosis (dated by TCRdb to between 2018 and 2021). Libraries came from the immunoSEQ multiplex PCR assay. Imported from immuneACCESS, the table was reduced by TCRdb to in-frame sequences with V and J called. These copies leave out some clones; in studies compared against another copy, an unresolved V gene accounts for under half, and the cause of the remainder is not known. The sample table lists around 56,000 clones, approximately 90% of them with a count of one. The ten biggest clones cover around 2.3% of the sample. This sample comprised peripheral blood, obtained in the first trimester of pregnancy. These TCRs come from a female donor in good health, enrolled as a control in a pregnancy study.

The rearrangement uses TRBV13 and TRBJ2-1; 9 bases are a match to TRBD2. With 7 bases clipped from V and 6 bases from J, the junction kept 4 bases outside the gene matches. This CDR3 has 13 residues. Per germline, CDR1 PRHDT and CDR2 FYEKMQ (reference sequence). CDR3 in amino acids: CASKRTSANEQFF. CDR3 coding DNA: TGTGCCAGCAAGAGGACTAGCGCCAATGAGCAGTTCTTC.

This clone showed up many times. V is TRBV19 and J is TRBJ2-6, with 10 bases matching TRBD1. The CDR3 has 16 amino acids. Germline V gene data show CDR1 as LNHDA and CDR2 as SQIVND (reference sequence). The V and J ends lost 9 bases and 0 bases, in that order; junction bases with no gene match: 5. CDR3: CASSGTGVSGANVLTF. DNA of the CDR3: TGTGCCAGCTCCGGGACAGGGGTCTCTGGGGCCAACGTCCTGACTTTC.

V usage is TRBV5-1 and J usage is TRBJ2-7; D is unclear. The CDR3 is 13 amino acids. Between the trimmed V and J ends, which lost 0 bases and 2 bases, there was a span of 6 bases. The V gene's germline CDR1 is SGHRS and CDR2 YFSETQ. CDR3 sequence reads: CASSLDRTYEQYF. The CDR3 nucleotides read TGCGCCAGCAGCTTGGACAGAACCTACGAGCAGTACTTC.

V and J are TRBV5-1 and TRBJ2-3, with 7 bases matching TRBD2. CDR1 SGHRS and CDR2 YFSETQ come from the germline V gene. With V trimmed by 2 bases and J by 5 bases, 5 bases remained unmatched. CDR3 length: 14 amino acids. This chain's CDR3 is CASSFGGGGDTQYF. The CDR3 DNA sequence: TGCGCCAGCAGCTTCGGCGGGGGAGGAGATACGCAGTATTTT.

The chain couples TRBV7-8 to TRBJ1-1; 8 bases align to TRBD1. CDR1 is SGHVS and CDR2 is FQNEAQ in the germline V gene. After removal of 5 bases from V and 4 bases from J, the junction contained 6 bases not matched to a gene. CDR3 length: 14 amino acids. The CDR3 is CASSPRTGSTEAFF. The CDR3 DNA reads as TGTGCCAGCAGCCCGAGGACAGGGAGCACTGAAGCTTTCTTT.

The V and J genes are TRBV15 and TRBJ2-4, with TRBD1 as a possible D gene (5 bases). CDR1 and CDR2 (germline): LNHNV, YYDKDF (reference sequence). This CDR3 is built from 15 residues. V lost 0 bases and J 6 bases, leaving 12 bases between the germline ends. The CDR3 nucleotides are TGTGCCACCAGCAGAGATTCAGGGCCCCCAAACATTCAGTACTTC. Its protein is CATSRDSGPPNIQYF.

The chain links TRBV5-5 to TRBJ1-3; tentative D call: TRBD1 (5 bases). Trimming stripped 6 bases from V and 8 bases from J, with 18 bases between. Germline V gives CDR1 SGHKS, CDR2 YYEKEE (reference sequence). This CDR3 contains 14 residues. The CDR3, as DNA: TGTGCCAGCATCCCCGGGGGAAGGAGGGACACCATATATTTT. This sequence encodes CASIPGGRRDTIYF.

This chain links TRBV9 with TRBJ2-2; no definite D call. Germline CDR1 is SGDLS and CDR2 is YYNGEE. The CDR3 runs to 15 residues. V gave up 0 bases and J gave up 4 bases, with 10 bases separating them. The CDR3 DNA sequence: TGTGCCAGCAGCGTAGAGTTAGTTCGCACCGGGGAGCTGTTTTTT. This gives the protein CASSVELVRTGELFF.